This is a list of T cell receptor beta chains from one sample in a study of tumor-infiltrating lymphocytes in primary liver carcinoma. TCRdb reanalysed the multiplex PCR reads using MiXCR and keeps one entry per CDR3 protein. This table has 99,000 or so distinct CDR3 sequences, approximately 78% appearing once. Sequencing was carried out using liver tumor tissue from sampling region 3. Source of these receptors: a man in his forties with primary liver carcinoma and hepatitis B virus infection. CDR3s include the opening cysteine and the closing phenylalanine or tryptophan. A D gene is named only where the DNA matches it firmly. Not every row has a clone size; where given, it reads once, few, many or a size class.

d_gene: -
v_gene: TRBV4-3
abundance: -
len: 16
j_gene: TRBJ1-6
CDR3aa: CASSSWDGLRNSPLHF
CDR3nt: TGCGCCAGCAGCTCCTGGGACGGGCTAAGGAATTCACCCCTCCACTTT

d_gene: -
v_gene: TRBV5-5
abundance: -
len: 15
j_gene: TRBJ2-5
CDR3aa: CASSTGTFGKGTQYF
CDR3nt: TGTGCCAGTTCTACCGGGACCTTCGGCAAAGGGACCCAGTACTTC

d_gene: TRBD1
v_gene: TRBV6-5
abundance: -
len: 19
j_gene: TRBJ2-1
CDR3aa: CASSYSGTGGGRAYSEQFF
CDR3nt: TGTGCCAGCAGTTACTCCGGGACAGGGGGCGGTAGGGCCTACAGTGAGCAGTTCTTC

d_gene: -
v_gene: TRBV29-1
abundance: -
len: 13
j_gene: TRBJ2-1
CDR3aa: CSGAGLRDNEHFF
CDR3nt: TGCAGCGGCGCTGGTCTGAGGGATAATGAGCATTTCTTC

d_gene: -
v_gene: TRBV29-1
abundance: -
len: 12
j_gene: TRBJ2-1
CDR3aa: CSALQGFGEQFF
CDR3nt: TGCAGCGCACTACAGGGTTTCGGTGAGCAGTTCTTC

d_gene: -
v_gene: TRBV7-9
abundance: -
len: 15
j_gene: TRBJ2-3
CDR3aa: CTSSLLAGSGDTQYF
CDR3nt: TGTACCAGCAGCCTACTAGCCGGGTCTGGGGATACGCAGTATTTT

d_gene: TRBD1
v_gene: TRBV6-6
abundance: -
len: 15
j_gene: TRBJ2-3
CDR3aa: CASIRDRGGNQPQYF
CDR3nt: TGTGCCAGCATTAGGGACAGGGGGGGCAATCAGCCTCAGTATTTT

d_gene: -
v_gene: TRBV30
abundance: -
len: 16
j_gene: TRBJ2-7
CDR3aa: CAWSPRGGQSPYEQHF
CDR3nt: TGTGCCTGGAGTCCACGCGGTGGACAGTCCCCCTACGAGCAGCACTTC

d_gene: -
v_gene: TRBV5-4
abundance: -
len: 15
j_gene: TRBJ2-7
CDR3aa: CPSSTPSGGTHEQYF
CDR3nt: TGTCCCAGCAGCACCCCGAGTGGTGGGACCCACGAGCAGTACTTC

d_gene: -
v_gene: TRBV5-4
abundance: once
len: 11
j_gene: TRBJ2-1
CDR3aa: CASSLCVEQFF
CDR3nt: TGTGCCAGCAGCCTTTGCGTCGAGCAGTTCTTC

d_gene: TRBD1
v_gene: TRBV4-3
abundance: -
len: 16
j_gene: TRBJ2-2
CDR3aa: CASNPKTGHPSRELFF
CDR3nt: TGCGCCAGCAACCCAAAGACAGGGCATCCCTCCAGGGAGCTGTTTTTT

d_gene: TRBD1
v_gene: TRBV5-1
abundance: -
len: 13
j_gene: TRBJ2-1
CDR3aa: CASSLTGGNERFF
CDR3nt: TGTGCCAGCAGCTTGACAGGGGGCAATGAGCGGTTCTTC

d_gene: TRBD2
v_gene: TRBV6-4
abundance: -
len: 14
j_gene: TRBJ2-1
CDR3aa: CASSIAGGWNEQFF
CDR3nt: TGTGCCAGCAGTATTGCGGGAGGGTGGAATGAACAGTTCTTC

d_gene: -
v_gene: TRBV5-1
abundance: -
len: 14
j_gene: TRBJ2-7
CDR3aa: CTSSLEPGGYEQYF
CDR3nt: TGCACCAGCAGCTTGGAGCCAGGAGGGTACGAGCAGTACTTC

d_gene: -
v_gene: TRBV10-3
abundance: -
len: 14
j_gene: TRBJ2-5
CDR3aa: CATRDGQTTETQHF
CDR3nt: TGTGCCACCAGGGACGGACAAACAACGGAGACCCAGCACTTC

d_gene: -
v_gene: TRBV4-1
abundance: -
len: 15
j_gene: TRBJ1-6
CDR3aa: CASSQLNGLYSPLHF
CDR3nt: TGCGCCAGCAGCCAGCTTAACGGCTTGTATTCACCCCTCCACTTT

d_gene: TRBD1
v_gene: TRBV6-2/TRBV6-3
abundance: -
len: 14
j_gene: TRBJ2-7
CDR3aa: CVSSSMGQGNEQYF
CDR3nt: TGTGTCAGCAGTTCCATGGGACAGGGAAACGAGCAGTACTTC

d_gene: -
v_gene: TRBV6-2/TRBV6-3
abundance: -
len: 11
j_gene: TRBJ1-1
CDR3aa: CTSSGGAEAFF
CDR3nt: TGTACCAGCAGCGGGGGAGCAGAAGCTTTCTTT

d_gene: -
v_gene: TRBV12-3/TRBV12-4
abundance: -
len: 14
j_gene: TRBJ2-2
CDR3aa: CASMATANTGELFF
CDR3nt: TGTGCCAGCATGGCGACAGCGAACACCGGGGAGTTGTTTTTT

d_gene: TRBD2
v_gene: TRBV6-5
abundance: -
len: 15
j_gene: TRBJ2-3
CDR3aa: CASNPRLAGIDTHYF
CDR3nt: TGTGCCAGCAACCCAAGACTAGCGGGAATAGATACGCATTATTTT

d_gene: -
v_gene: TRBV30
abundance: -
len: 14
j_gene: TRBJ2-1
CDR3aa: CAWSPPCASRVQFF
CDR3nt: TGTGCCTGGAGTCCACCCTGTGCATCCAGGGTTCAGTTCTTC

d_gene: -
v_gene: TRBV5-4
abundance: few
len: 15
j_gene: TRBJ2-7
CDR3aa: CAISLTGQDLYEQYF
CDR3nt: TGTGCCATCAGCTTGACGGGCCAGGATCTCTACGAGCAGTACTTC

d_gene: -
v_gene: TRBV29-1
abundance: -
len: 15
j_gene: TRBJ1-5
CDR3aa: CSVAVTGDSNQPQHF
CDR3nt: TGCAGTGTTGCGGTTACAGGTGATAGCAATCAGCCCCAGCATTTT

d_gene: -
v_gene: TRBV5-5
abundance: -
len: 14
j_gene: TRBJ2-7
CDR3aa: CASSLVPRKGEKYF
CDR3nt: TGTGCCAGCAGCTTGGTTCCACGTAAAGGAGAGAAGTACTTC

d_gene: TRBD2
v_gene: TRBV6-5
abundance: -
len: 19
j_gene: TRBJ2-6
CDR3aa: CASSSSETSGYSGTNVMTF
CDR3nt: TGTGCCAGCAGTTCGTCCGAGACTAGCGGGTATTCTGGGACCAACGTCATGACTTTC

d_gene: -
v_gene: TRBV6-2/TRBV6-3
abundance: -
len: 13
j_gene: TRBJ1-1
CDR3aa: CASSSPLRGEAFF
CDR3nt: TGTGCCAGTAGTTCCCCCCTTCGTGGTGAAGCTTTCTTT

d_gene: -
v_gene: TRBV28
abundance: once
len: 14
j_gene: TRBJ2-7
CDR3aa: CASGLGGLHYEQYF
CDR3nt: TGTGCCAGCGGTCTAGGGGGACTACATTACGAGCAGTACTTC

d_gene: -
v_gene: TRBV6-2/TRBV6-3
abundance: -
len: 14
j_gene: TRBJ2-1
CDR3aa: CASRYSAYHNEQFF
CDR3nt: TGTGCCAGCAGATACTCAGCCTATCACAATGAGCAGTTCTTC

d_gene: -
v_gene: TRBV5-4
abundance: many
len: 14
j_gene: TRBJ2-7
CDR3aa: CASSLPGLTSEQHF
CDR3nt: TGTGCCAGCAGCTTGCCGGGGCTTACCAGCGAGCAGCACTTC